One sample yielded the 25 T cell receptor beta chains listed below, sequenced in a study of regulatory T cells in long-lasting Graves disease. Indicated time point: newly diagnosed GD, antithyroid drugs for less than 3 months. The TCR library was made from RNA extracted from PBMCs. Both iRepertoire HTBI primers and Arm-PCR of CDR3 regions were used to build the TCR beta libraries. Each CDR3 protein is one row after TCRdb ran MiXCR on the multiplex PCR reads. This table holds approximately 400,000 distinct CDR3 sequences, 15% found once. This sample was also put to use in a study of T cells in Graves' hyperthyroidism and ophthalmopathy.

The material was peripheral blood mononuclear cells (PBMCs), obtained at new diagnosis, from a patient treated with antithyroid drugs. The receptors derive from a woman aged 25 to 39 with Graves disease.

This clonotype appeared many times. The chain couples TRBV6-1 to TRBJ1-5; D ambiguous. From germline, CDR1 is MNHNS and CDR2 SASEGT. The V and J ends lost 5 bases and 4 bases respectively, with 15 bases between them. The CDR3 contains 15 residues. The CDR3 DNA reads as TGTGCCAGCAGTACACTCCGGGCCTCGAATCAGCCCCAGCATTTT. This codes for CASSTLRASNQPQHF.

The genes are TRBV30 and TRBJ2-3; unclear D gene. The DNA matches TRBJ2-5 better at its end, which makes the J call doubtful. CDR3 length: 11 amino acids. Germline values: CDR1 GTSNPN, CDR2 SVGIG (reference sequence). The CDR3 sequence: CAWTDAKTQYF. The CDR3 DNA is TGTGCCTGGACCGACGCGAAGACCCAGTACTTC.

The chain couples TRBV25-1 to TRBJ2-5, with 8 bases lining up with TRBD2. This CDR3 has 16 amino acids. Trimming took 4 bases from V and 4 from J; bases not matched to a gene: 11. CDR1 and CDR2 (germline): MGHDK, SYGVNS. The CDR3 reads CASSGMRGEGRETQYF. CDR3 DNA sequence: TGTGCCAGCAGTGGCATGCGGGGGGAGGGTCGAGAGACCCAGTACTTC.

Points on this clonotype: One end of the junction varies from germline; a read error may be responsible. The rearrangement links TRBV9 to TRBJ2-4, with D hard to call. The CDR3 runs 14 residues. The germline gives CDR1 SGDLS, CDR2 YYNGEE. The CDR3 loop reads CASSVDADLYEQCF. The DNA of the CDR3 is TGTGCCAGCAGCGTAGACGCAGATCTCTACGAGCAGTGCTTC. Drawing the rest from reference TRBV9 and TRBJ2-4, the complete variable domain is DSGVTQTPKHLITATGQRVTLRCSPRSGDLSVYWYQQSLDQGLQFLIQYYNGEERAKGNILERFSAQQFPDLHSELNLSSLELGDSALYFCASSVDADLYEQCFGAGTRLSVL.

The table lists this clonotype with many counts. The chain employs TRBV11-2 and TRBJ2-7, with 9 bases fitting TRBD2. The CDR3 consists of 15 residues. CDR1 is SGHAT, CDR2 FQNNGV, per germline. With 4 bases clipped from V and 2 bases from J, the junction kept 6 bases outside the gene matches. The CDR3 DNA reads as TGTGCCAGCAGCTCAATCAGCGGGAGGACCTACGAGCAGTACTTC. Its translation: CASSSISGRTYEQYF.

The chain combines TRBV24-1 with TRBJ2-1, with TRBD2 identical over 11 bases. With 1 base clipped from V and 7 bases from J, the junction kept 5 bases outside the gene matches. Germline-derived CDR1 and CDR2 are KGHDR and SFDVKD. The CDR3 is 16 residues long. The CDR3 protein is CATSDFSTSGVNEQFF. CDR3 DNA: TGTGCCACCAGTGATTTTTCGACTAGCGGGGTGAATGAGCAGTTCTTC.

Comments on this clonotype: Here the CDR3 omits its conserved ending phenylalanine or tryptophan, so a read error is the likely source. This chain uses TRBV30 with TRBJ1-5; D call uncertain. CDR1 GTSNPN and CDR2 SVGIG come from the germline V gene (reference sequence). This CDR3 contains 13 residues. Deletions cut 5 bases from V and 2 bases from J, with 10 bases between. CDR3 residues: CAWGLAGNQPQHL. The CDR3 DNA sequence: TGTGCCTGGGGTCTGGCGGGCAATCAGCCCCAGCATCTT.

This clonotype was observed a handful of times. CDR3 sequence reads: CSANAGSAGETQYF. The CDR3 region has the DNA TGCAGTGCTAATGCCGGGTCAGCCGGAGAGACCCAGTACTTC. This chain links TRBV20-1 with TRBJ2-5; the D is unclear. V lost 4 bases and J lost 4, with 16 bases in between. The CDR3 is 14 amino acids. Germline assignment: CDR1 DFQATT and CDR2 SNEGSKA (reference sequence).

This clonotype appeared a few times. This chain uses TRBV10-3 with TRBJ1-2; D uncertain. From germline, CDR1 is ENHRY and CDR2 SYGVKD. Trimming stripped 3 bases from V and 0 bases from J, with 14 bases between. The CDR3 spans 16 residues. CDR3 amino acids: CAISDQRGGTNYGYTF. CDR3 sequence (DNA): TGTGCCATCAGTGACCAACGGGGAGGCACTAACTATGGCTACACCTTC.

The chain uses TRBV24-1 and TRBJ1-5, with D maybe TRBD1 (5 bases). CDR3 length: 14 amino acids. Trimming took 4 bases from V and 9 from J, leaving 15 bases between them. CDR1 is KGHDR, CDR2 SFDVKD, per germline. As DNA, the CDR3 is TGTGCCACCAGTGAGAGGCAGGGCGGTCGGCCCCAGCATTTT. Protein: CATSERQGGRPQHF.

This rearrangement joins TRBV20-1 to TRBJ2-1, with TRBD2 matching 7 bases. The germline V gene has CDR1 DFQATT and CDR2 SNEGSKA (reference sequence). Germline trimming cut 3 bases from V and 10 bases from J; bases unmatched to any gene: 12. The CDR3 runs to 14 residues. The CDR3 spells CSASGGRAYGEQFF. As DNA, the CDR3 is TGCAGTGCTAGTGGGGGGAGGGCCTACGGCGAGCAGTTCTTC.

The table lists this clonotype with many counts. The chain has TRBV12-3 or TRBV12-4 and TRBJ1-1; D unclear. V dropped 7 bases and J dropped 5 bases, with 23 bases sitting between them. The CDR3 has 16 residues. DNA for the CDR3: TGTGCCAGCACCGATCTTCCGGGTGCGTTGGGTACTGAAGCTTTCTTT. Residues: CASTDLPGALGTEAFF.

This sequence joins TRBV19 and TRBJ2-1; TRBD1 might be the D (6 bases). Germline V lookup: CDR1 LNHDA, CDR2 SQIVND (reference sequence). V was clipped by 4 bases and J by 3 bases, with 19 bases between them. The CDR3 spans 17 residues. The CDR3 is CASSSRTGTLHYNEQFF. Written as DNA, the CDR3 is TGTGCCAGTAGTAGTCGAACCGGGACATTACACTACAATGAGCAGTTCTTC.

V is TRBV12-3 or TRBV12-4 and J is TRBJ1-4; D gene uncertain. The CDR3 sequence is 13 residues long. The germline V and J ends were trimmed by 0 bases and 8 bases, with 7 bases remaining between them. DNA for the CDR3: TGTGCCAGCAGTTTAGCCTTAAAAGAAAAACTGTTTTTT. It codes for CASSLALKEKLFF.

The V gene is TRBV5-5, the J gene TRBJ1-1; D remains unclear. Germline CDR1 and CDR2: SGHKS and YYEKEE (reference sequence). The V end was cut by 0 bases, the J end by 4 bases, with 16 bases between. There are 16 residues in the CDR3. CDR3 nucleotides: TGTGCCAGCAGCTTGGCCAGGTTAGGGTTTATCACTGAAGCTTTCTTT. The encoded protein is CASSLARLGFITEAFF.

At least ten counts were recorded for this clonotype. V usage is TRBV3-1 and J usage is TRBJ2-7; D not certain. The germline gives CDR1 LGHDT, CDR2 YNNKEL (reference sequence). Between the trimmed V and J ends, which lost 1 base and 2 bases, there was a span of 3 bases. This CDR3 comprises 12 residues. DNA of the CDR3: TGTGCCAGCAGCCAAGTTGCCTACGAGCAGTACTTC. Its protein is CASSQVAYEQYF.

Of note for this clonotype: At one end the junction does not follow the germline gene, possibly because of a read error. V usage is TRBV6-2 or TRBV6-3 and J usage is TRBJ2-7, with TRBD2 identical over 8 bases. This CDR3 region has 15 residues. Germline CDR1 is MNHEY and CDR2 is SVGEGT. The chain's CDR3 is CAVKASGRSSYERYF. Written as DNA, the CDR3 is TGTGCCGTAAAAGCTAGCGGGCGGAGCTCCTACGAGCGGTACTTC.

V usage is TRBV5-1 and J usage is TRBJ1-2; maybe TRBD1 (6 bases). Germline V gene lookup returns CDR1 SGHRS and CDR2 YFSETQ. The germline V and J ends were trimmed by 3 bases and 8 bases, with 11 bases remaining between them. CDR3 length: 12 amino acids. The CDR3 nucleotides are TGCGCCAGCAGCTCCAACAGGGACGGCTACACCTTC. Translating it yields CASSSNRDGYTF. The entire variable domain, with the rest obtained from reference TRBV5-1 and TRBJ1-2, is as follows: KAGVTQTPRYLIKTRGQQVTLSCSPISGHRSVSWYQQTPGQGLQFLFEYFSETQRNKGNFPGRFSGRQFSNSRSEMNVSTLELGDSALYLCASSSNRDGYTFGSGTRLTVV.

This clonotype appeared a single time. V is TRBV7-9 and J is TRBJ1-5; tentatively, D is TRBD1 (5 bases). Trimming left V 7 bases short and J 5 bases short, with 12 bases between. The germline CDR1 and CDR2 sequences are SEHNR and FQNEAQ (reference sequence). The CDR3 extends over 13 amino acids. As DNA, the CDR3 is TGTGCCAGCACCATGGGGGGGGATCAGCCCCAGCATTTT. Translated, it gives CASTMGGDQPQHF.

This clonotype was recorded a few times. The chain couples TRBV13 to TRBJ2-7; 11 bases map to TRBD2. Germline V lookup: CDR1 PRHDT, CDR2 FYEKMQ (reference sequence). V was pared by 5 bases and J by 4 bases, with 4 bases of the junction left unmatched. The CDR3 contains 14 residues. CDR3 nucleotides: TGTGCCAGCAGCACCCGGACTAGCGGGTACGAGCAGTACTTC. This gives the protein CASSTRTSGYEQYF. Variable domain in full (rest from reference TRBV13 and TRBJ2-7): AAGVIQSPRHLIKEKRETATLKCYPIPRHDTVYWYQQGPGQDPQFLISFYEKMQSDKGSIPDRFSAQQFSDYHSELNMSSLELGDSALYFCASSTRTSGYEQYFGPGTRLTVT.

V is TRBV2 and J is TRBJ2-7; 8 bases line up with TRBD2. The CDR3 runs 13 residues. Trimming removed 2 bases from V and 6 bases from J; junction bases left unmatched: 3. Germline V lookup: CDR1 SNHLY, CDR2 FYNNEI. In DNA form, the CDR3 reads TGTGCCAGCAGTGAAACGGGAGGGCCCGAGCAGTACTTC. This gives the protein CASSETGGPEQYF.

This clonotype was recorded once. The chain uses TRBV7-9 and TRBJ2-7; 12 bases line up with TRBD2. This CDR3 is 16 amino acids long. V gave up 4 bases and J gave up 7 bases; unmatched junction bases: 11. Looked up from germline, CDR1 is SEHNR and CDR2 is FQNEAQ (reference sequence). The CDR3 reads CASSSNLGLAGREQYF. In DNA, the CDR3 is TGTGCCAGCAGCTCAAACCTCGGACTAGCGGGACGGGAGCAGTACTTC.

The chain is built from TRBV11-2 and TRBJ2-1; 7 bases match TRBD2. Germline CDR1 is SGHAT and CDR2 is FQNNGV. This CDR3 comprises 16 residues. With 3 bases clipped from V and 3 bases from J, the junction kept 8 bases outside the gene matches. This CDR3 is CASSLAAGTNYNEQFF. Here the CDR3 DNA reads TGTGCCAGCAGCTTGGCGGCCGGGACTAACTACAATGAGCAGTTCTTC.

This clonotype has a count of ten or more. This sequence joins TRBV7-2 and TRBJ2-2; the D call may be TRBD1 or TRBD2 (5 bases each). Germline V gene sequence: CDR1 SGHTA, CDR2 FQGNSA. Deletions cut 1 base from V and 5 bases from J, with 8 bases between. The CDR3 extends over 14 amino acids. CDR3 DNA: TGTGCCAGCAGCTTAGGGGGGATTACCGGGGAGCTGTTTTTT. Translating it yields CASSLGGITGELFF.

The table lists this clonotype with many counts. The chain uses TRBV6-1 and TRBJ1-5; 7 nucleotides align to TRBD1. With V trimmed by 4 bases and J by 6 bases, 9 bases remained unmatched. Germline assignment: CDR1 MNHNS and CDR2 SASEGT. CDR3 length: 15 amino acids. The CDR3 reads CASSVRDSSFQPQHF. The CDR3 coding sequence is TGTGCCAGCAGTGTAAGGGACAGTTCCTTTCAGCCCCAGCATTTT.